These 25 T cell receptor beta chains were sequenced from one sample in a study of identical twins. In TCRdb, the 5' RACE reads were re-called with MiXCR into one record per CDR3 protein. The table shows about 690,000 distinct CDR3 sequences, with roughly 6.2% occurring only once. Material: naive T cells sorted from blood. Source of these receptors: a man between 18 and 29 years old in good health.

This clonotype occurred many times. V usage is TRBV12-3 or TRBV12-4 and J usage is TRBJ2-5; 7 bases line up with TRBD2. V shed 7 bases and J 2 bases; nucleotides not matched to a gene: 7. The CDR3 runs to 14 residues. The CDR3 DNA is TGTGCCAGCAATAAAGCGGGATTACAAGAGACCCAGTACTTC. It codes for CASNKAGLQETQYF.

This clonotype was seen ten or more times. J is TRBJ2-3 and V is TRBV20-1; D possibly uses TRBD1 or TRBD2 (5 bases each). Germline loops: CDR1 DFQATT, CDR2 SNEGSKA (reference sequence). Trimming removed 4 bases at V and 3 bases at J, with 26 bases between. CDR3 length: 18 amino acids. The CDR3 region is CSATGLWASQTATDTQYF. CDR3 sequence (DNA): TGCAGTGCTACAGGGTTATGGGCTAGCCAAACGGCAACAGATACGCAGTATTTT.

This clonotype was seen repeatedly, ten times or more. The chain employs TRBV6-2 or TRBV6-3 and TRBJ2-5; tentatively, D is TRBD2 (6 bases). Trimming pared 4 bases from V and 4 bases from J, leaving 13 bases between. The V gene's germline CDR1 is MNHEY and CDR2 SVGEGT. The CDR3 is 14 residues long. The CDR3 loop is CASSSTLGGETQYF. The CDR3 DNA follows: TGTGCCAGCAGTTCCACTTTGGGGGGAGAGACCCAGTACTTC.

Only a few counts were recorded for this clonotype. This sequence joins TRBV5-1 and TRBJ2-2; D perhaps matches TRBD2 (6 bases). The CDR3 sequence is 16 residues long. V gave up 2 bases and J gave up 4 bases, with 15 bases separating them. Germline loops: CDR1 SGHRS, CDR2 YFSETQ. CDR3 sequence reads: CASSFRGSGTTGELFF. The CDR3 coding sequence is TGCGCCAGCAGCTTCCGGGGGAGTGGTACCACCGGGGAGCTGTTTTTT.

The rearrangement joins TRBV5-4 to TRBJ2-1; 13 bases match TRBD2. The CDR3 loop spans 20 amino acids. Germline values: CDR1 SGHNT, CDR2 YYREEE (reference sequence). V shed 1 base and J 5 bases; nucleotides not matched to a gene: 15. The CDR3 here is CASSLRAAGTSGTNHNEQFF. The CDR3 DNA reads as TGTGCCAGCAGCTTGAGAGCAGCCGGGACTAGCGGGACAAACCACAATGAGCAGTTCTTC.

This clonotype was observed many times. The V and J genes are TRBV29-1 and TRBJ2-7; TRBD1 agrees at 10 bases. The V gene end was trimmed by 3 bases and the J gene end by 7 bases; junction bases not matched to a gene: 6. The germline gives CDR1 SQVTM, CDR2 ANQGSEA. The CDR3 runs to 13 residues. CDR3 protein: CSVERTGGTEQYF. CDR3 in DNA: TGCAGCGTTGAGAGGACAGGGGGTACGGAGCAGTACTTC.

This clonotype was seen many times. This sequence joins TRBV29-1 and TRBJ2-3; D not resolved. Per germline, CDR1 SQVTM and CDR2 ANQGSEA. Trimming stripped 6 bases from V and 4 bases from J, with 8 bases between. CDR3 size: 11 residues. The CDR3 nucleotides read TGCAGCGTGATGTTGGCAGATACGCAGTATTTT. Residues: CSVMLADTQYF.

The genes are TRBV12-3 or TRBV12-4 and TRBJ2-5; D is uncertain. CDR3 length: 12 residues. The V end lost 2 bases, the J end lost 5 bases, and 6 bases lay between the germline ends. DNA of the CDR3: TGTGCCAGCAGTTTACAGGTGGAGACCCAGTACTTC. As protein: CASSLQVETQYF.

This clonotype was counted many times. This rearrangement joins TRBV12-3 or TRBV12-4 to TRBJ2-1; D not certain. This CDR3 is 14 amino acids long. V was cut by 2 bases and J by 0 bases, with 5 bases left in between. CDR3 nucleotide sequence: TGTGCCAGCAGTTTAAGGCTCTCCTACAATGAGCAGTTCTTC. Its translation is CASSLRLSYNEQFF.

This clonotype was observed many times. The V and J genes are TRBV20-1 and TRBJ1-1, with TRBD1 matching over 8 bases. The germline gives CDR1 DFQATT, CDR2 SNEGSKA (reference sequence). This CDR3 has 14 amino acids. V lost 4 bases to trimming and J lost 5 bases; unmatched junction nucleotides: 9. For the CDR3, the DNA is TGCAGTGCTAATCGACTCACAGGGGGTACTGAAGCTTTCTTT. Amino acid sequence: CSANRLTGGTEAFF.

This clonotype was recorded a few times. This sequence joins TRBV12-3 or TRBV12-4 and TRBJ2-3; D is perhaps TRBD1 (6 bases). Trimming stripped 1 base from V and 6 bases from J, with 23 bases between. The CDR3 is 18 residues long. CDR3 nucleotide sequence: TGTGCCAGCAGTTTAGGCAACCACAGGGACCCTATTCTGGATACGCAGTATTTT. Translating it yields CASSLGNHRDPILDTQYF.

In this sample, this clonotype turned up many times. The rearrangement links TRBV12-3 or TRBV12-4 to TRBJ1-5; D might be TRBD1 (5 bases). The ends were cut back, 5 bases at V and 5 bases at J, with 13 bases in the middle. CDR3 length: 14 residues. This CDR3 reads CASSAQGRDQPQHF. The CDR3 region has the DNA TGTGCCAGCAGTGCTCAGGGTAGAGATCAGCCCCAGCATTTT.

In this sample, this clonotype turned up many times. The CDR3 sequence: CATSDAGGKETQYF. The CDR3 DNA is TGTGCCACCAGTGATGCAGGGGGCAAGGAGACCCAGTACTTC. The chain is built from TRBV24-1 and TRBJ2-5, with 8 nucleotides matching TRBD1. This CDR3 region has 14 residues. Trimming at V came to 3 bases and at J to 5 bases, leaving 4 bases not matched to a gene. Germline V gives CDR1 KGHDR, CDR2 SFDVKD.

The rearrangement uses TRBV18 and TRBJ1-2; D is undetermined. The CDR3 is 12 residues long. Trimming took 4 bases from V and 1 from J, leaving 4 bases between them. Germline V gene lookup returns CDR1 KGHSH and CDR2 LQKENI. The CDR3 nucleotides are TGTGCCAGCTCACAGAATAACTATGGCTACACCTTC. Translating it yields CASSQNNYGYTF.

This clonotype was detected only a few times. The rearrangement links TRBV3-1 to TRBJ2-3; D not certain. CDR3 size: 14 residues. V lost 1 base to trimming and J lost 9 bases, with 14 bases between them. Germline V gene sequence: CDR1 LGHDT, CDR2 YNNKEL (reference sequence). CDR3 amino acids: CASSQASHLGTQYF. As DNA, the CDR3 is TGTGCCAGCAGCCAAGCTTCCCACCTAGGGACGCAGTATTTT.

This clonotype has a count of ten or more. It is unclear where the CDR3 begins or ends on the DNA, so no DNA is shown, and the CDR3 is as TCRdb lists it. The chain employs TRBV5-6 and TRBJ2-1; the table's D call, TRBD2, has no DNA check behind it. Germline CDR1 SGHDT, CDR2 YYEEEE. The CDR3 is 16 amino acids long, termini counted. The CDR3 here is CASRQFFGTSYNEQFF.

The CDR3 region is CASNVGRGTGELFF. The CDR3, as DNA: TGTGCCAGTAACGTGGGTCGGGGCACCGGGGAGCTGTTTTTT. The rearrangement joins TRBV19 to TRBJ2-2; a possible D gene is TRBD2 (5 bases). V was cut by 7 bases and J by 4 bases, with 13 bases left in between. This CDR3 has 14 residues. Germline values: CDR1 LNHDA, CDR2 SQIVND (reference sequence).

This clonotype was observed a handful of times. CDR3 bases: TGTGCCAGCAGCCCTTGGGTTACAGGGGGCGACTACAATGAGCAGTTCTTC. This sequence encodes CASSPWVTGGDYNEQFF. The gene calls are TRBV5-5 and TRBJ2-1; 9 bases align to TRBD1. The CDR3 length is 17 residues. Germline V CDR1 and CDR2: SGHKS, YYEKEE (reference sequence). V gave up 4 bases and J gave up 3 bases; unmatched junction bases: 11.

CDR3 coding DNA: TGCAGTGCTAGAGATGCCCGGGCTATATTCACTGAAGCTTTCTTT. It yields the protein CSARDARAIFTEAFF. The rearrangement links TRBV20-1 to TRBJ1-1; D is undetermined. V was shortened by 0 bases and J by 4 bases, with 15 bases between the two germline ends. Germline CDR1 DFQATT, CDR2 SNEGSKA (reference sequence). The CDR3 covers 15 residues.

This clonotype appeared a few times. The rearrangement uses TRBV28 and TRBJ2-6; the D is unclear. V was trimmed by 6 bases and J by 0 bases, leaving 15 bases between them. Germline V gene data show CDR1 as MDHEN and CDR2 as SYDVKM. This CDR3 comprises 17 residues. The CDR3 bases are TGTGCCAGCAGAAAGAACGAGATGCGCTCTGGGGCCAACGTCCTGACTTTC. It specifies CASRKNEMRSGANVLTF.

This clonotype was counted many times. This sequence joins TRBV24-1 and TRBJ2-3, with D perhaps assigned TRBD1 or TRBD2 (5 bases each). The V end lost 9 bases, the J end lost 0 bases, and 12 bases lay between the germline ends. CDR3 size: 14 residues. Germline-derived CDR1 and CDR2 are KGHDR and SFDVKD. The CDR3 nucleotides read TGTGCCACCGAAGGTGGGGACAGCACAGATACGCAGTATTTT. It codes for CATEGGDSTDTQYF.

This clonotype was observed many times. The chain links TRBV4-1 to TRBJ1-1, with D unresolved. In germline, CDR1 is MGHRA, CDR2 YSYEKL. Trimming took off 2 bases at V and 0 bases at J, with 7 bases between the two ends. CDR3 size: 14 residues. Here the CDR3 DNA reads TGCGCCAGCAGCCAACTAGGGTTGAACACTGAAGCTTTCTTT. It translates to CASSQLGLNTEAFF.

This clonotype was recorded many times. The gene calls are TRBV11-2 and TRBJ1-1; the D is unclear. The CDR3 is 14 residues long. Trimming removed 7 bases from V and 1 base from J, with 13 bases in between. Germline values: CDR1 SGHAT, CDR2 FQNNGV. CDR3 DNA sequence: TGTGCCAGCACCTCCCGGCCGGGGAACACTGAAGCTTTCTTT. Amino acid sequence: CASTSRPGNTEAFF.

The chain employs TRBV4-2 and TRBJ2-3; TRBD1 matches 9 bases. The CDR3 sequence is 15 residues long. V was pared by 4 bases and J by 4 bases, with 6 bases of the junction left unmatched. Looked up from germline, CDR1 is LGHNA and CDR2 is YNFKEQ. The CDR3 is CASSPMGTGSDTQYF. The CDR3 nucleotides read TGTGCCAGCAGCCCAATGGGGACAGGGTCAGATACGCAGTATTTT.

The V call is TRBV9, the J call TRBJ2-7, with D possibly matching TRBD2 (5 bases). In germline, CDR1 is SGDLS, CDR2 YYNGEE. Trimming removed 6 bases from V and 5 bases from J, with 9 bases in between. CDR3 length: 11 amino acids. This CDR3 reads CASTGVNEQYF. The DNA of the CDR3 is TGTGCCAGCACCGGGGTCAACGAGCAGTACTTC. The complete variable domain, with remaining parts taken from reference TRBV9 and TRBJ2-7, reads DSGVTQTPKHLITATGQRVTLRCSPRSGDLSVYWYQQSLDQGLQFLIQYYNGEERAKGNILERFSAQQFPDLHSELNLSSLELGDSALYFCASTGVNEQYFGPGTRLTVT.